These T cell receptor beta chains were read from a single sample in a study of identical twins. TCRdb analysed the 5' RACE reads with MiXCR anew, one entry per CDR3 protein. This sample has around 490,000 distinct CDR3 sequences, with roughly an eighth found just once. These data were likewise used in another study, on yellow fever vaccine responses in identical twins.

The material sequenced was CD4+ T cells sorted from blood. The receptor set was obtained from a woman younger than 30 in good health. Each CDR3 is given with its conserved first and last residue. A D gene is named only where the DNA matches it firmly. For some rows the clone size is stated as once, few or many, or as a class when expanded; others skip it.

CDR3nt: TGCAGTGCTAGAGATACTCTACCTGGGGGTACGCAGTATTTT
CDR3aa: CSARDTLPGGTQYF
d_gene: .
j_gene: TRBJ2-3
abundance: few
v_gene: TRBV20-1

CDR3nt: TGTGCCACCCGACAGGGAGTAGGTGAGCAGTTCTTC
CDR3aa: CATRQGVGEQFF
d_gene: TRBD1
j_gene: TRBJ2-1
abundance: many
v_gene: TRBV24-1

CDR3nt: TGCAGCGCTTCACAGGGACCCTACGAGCAGTACTTC
CDR3aa: CSASQGPYEQYF
d_gene: .
j_gene: TRBJ2-7
abundance: .
v_gene: TRBV29-1

CDR3nt: TGTGCCAGCAGCTTGAAGACAGCCGGAAACACCATATATTTT
CDR3aa: CASSLKTAGNTIYF
d_gene: .
j_gene: TRBJ1-3
abundance: few
v_gene: TRBV7-9

CDR3nt: TGCAGCGTTGAGAAGGGCACAGATACGCAGTATTTT
CDR3aa: CSVEKGTDTQYF
d_gene: .
j_gene: TRBJ2-3
abundance: many
v_gene: TRBV29-1

CDR3nt: TGTGCCAGCAGTGAAGGATCGGGAGCGCAGTACTTC
CDR3aa: CASSEGSGAQYF
d_gene: .
j_gene: TRBJ2-7
abundance: .
v_gene: TRBV2

CDR3nt: TGTGCCAGCAGCTTAGCTGGGACGTCTCGACAGCCACCCCTCCACTTT
CDR3aa: CASSLAGTSRQPPLHF
d_gene: .
j_gene: TRBJ1-6
abundance: few
v_gene: TRBV7-2

CDR3nt: TGTGCCAGCAGTGGGACAGGAACCCTTTACGAGCAGTACTTC
CDR3aa: CASSGTGTLYEQYF
d_gene: TRBD1
j_gene: TRBJ2-7
abundance: .
v_gene: TRBV25-1

CDR3nt: TGTGCCAGCAGTTTTAGACTGGGCGGGGGAACTCAAGAGACCCAGTACTTC
CDR3aa: CASSFRLGGGTQETQYF
d_gene: TRBD2
j_gene: TRBJ2-5
abundance: many
v_gene: TRBV27

CDR3nt: TGTGCCAGCAGTGAAGCGCGGACTTTTTCAAATGAGCAGTTCTTC
CDR3aa: CASSEARTFSNEQFF
d_gene: .
j_gene: TRBJ2-1
abundance: .
v_gene: TRBV2

CDR3nt: TGTGCCAGCAGTTCATGGACAGGGGAGGGGGCTGAAGCTTTCTTT
CDR3aa: CASSSWTGEGAEAFF
d_gene: TRBD1
j_gene: TRBJ1-1
abundance: many
v_gene: TRBV12-3/TRBV12-4

CDR3nt: TGCGCCAGCAGCTTGGGGAGGACACCGAACACCGGGGAGCTGTTTTTT
CDR3aa: CASSLGRTPNTGELFF
d_gene: .
j_gene: TRBJ2-2
abundance: .
v_gene: TRBV5-1

CDR3nt: TGTGCCAGCAGCGTAGCGGGGACAAACGCTGAAGCTTTCTTT
CDR3aa: CASSVAGTNAEAFF
d_gene: .
j_gene: TRBJ1-1
abundance: few
v_gene: TRBV9

CDR3nt: TGTGCCAGCAGCAAAACACTGGGACTAGCGGGGGACGAAAACATTCAGTACTTC
CDR3aa: CASSKTLGLAGDENIQYF
d_gene: TRBD2
j_gene: TRBJ2-4
abundance: .
v_gene: TRBV9

CDR3nt: TGTGCCAGCAGTTTATCGACTAGCGGAGAGTACGAGCAGTACTTC
CDR3aa: CASSLSTSGEYEQYF
d_gene: TRBD2
j_gene: TRBJ2-7
abundance: few
v_gene: TRBV28

CDR3nt: TGTGCCTGGAGTCCCCGATCTGGGGAGCAGTACTTC
CDR3aa: CAWSPRSGEQYF
d_gene: .
j_gene: TRBJ2-7
abundance: .
v_gene: TRBV30

CDR3nt: TGTGCCAGCAACCCCCCGGGACAGGGCAATGAGCAGTTCTTC
CDR3aa: CASNPPGQGNEQFF
d_gene: TRBD1
j_gene: TRBJ2-1
abundance: few
v_gene: TRBV6-2/TRBV6-3

CDR3nt: TGTGCCAGCAGCAAGACTAGCGGCCTCTCCTACAATGAGCAGTTCTTC
CDR3aa: CASSKTSGLSYNEQFF
d_gene: TRBD2
j_gene: TRBJ2-1
abundance: .
v_gene: TRBV11-1

CDR3nt: TGTGCCACCCTCCGGGACGGGGTCAATGAGCAGTTCTTC
CDR3aa: CATLRDGVNEQFF
d_gene: .
j_gene: TRBJ2-1
abundance: many
v_gene: TRBV6-2/TRBV6-3

CDR3nt: TGTGCCAGCGGGGGCGCTGGCCAAGAGACCCAGTACTTC
CDR3aa: CASGGAGQETQYF
d_gene: .
j_gene: TRBJ2-5
abundance: once
v_gene: TRBV28

CDR3nt: TGTGCCAGCAGCTCGCAAATCGAGCAGTTCTTC
CDR3aa: CASSSQIEQFF
d_gene: .
j_gene: TRBJ2-1
abundance: few
v_gene: TRBV5-6

CDR3nt: TGCTGTGCTAGAGTGGGACGGGGGGACACCGGGGAGCTGTTTTTT
CDR3aa: CCARVGRGDTGELFF
d_gene: TRBD2
j_gene: TRBJ2-2
abundance: few
v_gene: TRBV20-1

CDR3nt: TGTGCCAGCAGTCCTCCCGGCGGAACCGGGGAGCTGTTTTTT
CDR3aa: CASSPPGGTGELFF
d_gene: .
j_gene: TRBJ2-2
abundance: .
v_gene: TRBV28

CDR3nt: TGTACCAGCTGTCCGAGGGGAGTCCAGGGAGGCGGTGGGGATGAGCAGTTCTTC
CDR3aa: CTSCPRGVQGGGGDEQFF
d_gene: .
j_gene: TRBJ2-1
abundance: .
v_gene: TRBV12-3/TRBV12-4

CDR3nt: TGTGCCAGCAGACCGACAGGGGTCTCTGAAGCTTTCTTT
CDR3aa: CASRPTGVSEAFF
d_gene: TRBD1
j_gene: TRBJ1-1
abundance: few
v_gene: TRBV2

CDR3nt: TGCAGTGCTAGACCAAACTACGGACTAGCGGGAGAAAGAAGCTCCTACGAGCAGTACTTC
CDR3aa: CSARPNYGLAGERSSYEQYF
d_gene: TRBD2
j_gene: TRBJ2-7
abundance: few
v_gene: TRBV20-1

CDR3nt: TGTGCCAGCAGCCAAGAGGAACTTCAGGTGAGGACCCAGTACTTC
CDR3aa: CASSQEELQVRTQYF
d_gene: .
j_gene: TRBJ2-5
abundance: .
v_gene: TRBV3-1

CDR3nt: TGTGCCAGCAGCCAAGGGTACACTGAAGCTTTCTTT
CDR3aa: CASSQGYTEAFF
d_gene: .
j_gene: TRBJ1-1
abundance: few
v_gene: TRBV3-1

CDR3nt: TGTGCCAGCAGTTACGGGGCGAGGGGGGCAGGTCAGCCCCAGCATTTT
CDR3aa: CASSYGARGAGQPQHF
d_gene: .
j_gene: TRBJ1-5
abundance: many
v_gene: TRBV6-2/TRBV6-3

CDR3nt: TGTGCCAGCGGGGCAAGGGAGACAGATACGCAGTATTTT
CDR3aa: CASGARETDTQYF
d_gene: .
j_gene: TRBJ2-3
abundance: few
v_gene: TRBV2

CDR3nt: TGTGCCAGCAGCGCCCAACAAGGGAACACTGAAGCTTTCTTT
CDR3aa: CASSAQQGNTEAFF
d_gene: .
j_gene: TRBJ1-1
abundance: .
v_gene: TRBV7-9

CDR3nt: TGTGCCAGCACCTATACAGTGGGACGAGGCGAAAAACTGTTTTTT
CDR3aa: CASTYTVGRGEKLFF
d_gene: .
j_gene: TRBJ1-4
abundance: many
v_gene: TRBV6-2/TRBV6-3

CDR3nt: TGTGCCAGCAGACAGGGGAGTTATGTCGATGAGCAGTTCTTC
CDR3aa: CASRQGSYVDEQFF
d_gene: TRBD1
j_gene: TRBJ2-1
abundance: many
v_gene: TRBV6-2/TRBV6-3